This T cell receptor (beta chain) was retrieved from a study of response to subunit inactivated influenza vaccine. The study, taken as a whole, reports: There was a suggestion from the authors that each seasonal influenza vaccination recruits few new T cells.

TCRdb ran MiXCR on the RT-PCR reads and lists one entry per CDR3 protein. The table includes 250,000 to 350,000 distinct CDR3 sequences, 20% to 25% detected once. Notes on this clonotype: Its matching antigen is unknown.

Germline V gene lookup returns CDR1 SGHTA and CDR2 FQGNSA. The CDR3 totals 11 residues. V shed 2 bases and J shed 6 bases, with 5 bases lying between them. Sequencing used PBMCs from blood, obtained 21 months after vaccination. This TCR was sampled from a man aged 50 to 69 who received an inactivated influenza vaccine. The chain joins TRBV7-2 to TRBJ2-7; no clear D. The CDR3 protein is CASSLYVEQYF. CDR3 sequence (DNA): TGTGCCAGCAGCTTATACGTCGAGCAGTACTTC.